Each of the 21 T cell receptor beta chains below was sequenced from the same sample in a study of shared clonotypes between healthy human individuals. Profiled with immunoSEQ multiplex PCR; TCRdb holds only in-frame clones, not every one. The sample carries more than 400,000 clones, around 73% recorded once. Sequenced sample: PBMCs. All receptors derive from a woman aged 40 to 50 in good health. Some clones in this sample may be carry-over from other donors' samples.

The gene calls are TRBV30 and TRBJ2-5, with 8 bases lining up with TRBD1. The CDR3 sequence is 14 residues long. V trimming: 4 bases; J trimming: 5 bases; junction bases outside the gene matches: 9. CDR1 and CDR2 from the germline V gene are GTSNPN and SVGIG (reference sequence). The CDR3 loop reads CAWTSRGPGETQYF. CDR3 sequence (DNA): TGTGCCTGGACCTCCAGGGGGCCGGGGGAGACCCAGTACTTC.

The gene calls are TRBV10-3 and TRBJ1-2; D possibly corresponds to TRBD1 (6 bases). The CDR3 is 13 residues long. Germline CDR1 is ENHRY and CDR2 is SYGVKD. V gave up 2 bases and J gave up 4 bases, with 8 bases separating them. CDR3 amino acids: CAISEGQLYGYTF. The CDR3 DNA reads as TGTGCCATCAGTGAGGGACAGCTCTATGGCTACACCTTC.

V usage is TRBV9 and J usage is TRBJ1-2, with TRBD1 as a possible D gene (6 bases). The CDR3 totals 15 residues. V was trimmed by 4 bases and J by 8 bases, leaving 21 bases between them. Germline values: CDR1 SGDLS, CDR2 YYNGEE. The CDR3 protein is CASSPPGRGAEGYTF. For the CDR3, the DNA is TGTGCCAGCAGCCCCCCCGGCCGGGGGGCAGAAGGCTACACCTTC.

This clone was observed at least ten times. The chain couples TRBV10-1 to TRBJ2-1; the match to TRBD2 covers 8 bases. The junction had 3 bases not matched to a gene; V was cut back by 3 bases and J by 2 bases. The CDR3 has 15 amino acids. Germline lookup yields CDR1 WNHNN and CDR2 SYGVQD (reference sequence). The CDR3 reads CASSEWRGAYNEQFF. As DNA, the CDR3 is TGCGCCAGCAGTGAATGGCGGGGGGCCTACAATGAGCAGTTCTTC.

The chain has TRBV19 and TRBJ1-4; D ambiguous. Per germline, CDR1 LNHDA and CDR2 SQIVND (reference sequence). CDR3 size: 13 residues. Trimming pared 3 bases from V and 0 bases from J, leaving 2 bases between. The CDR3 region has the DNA TGTGCCAGTAGTATTGCAACTAATGAAAAACTGTTTTTT. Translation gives CASSIATNEKLFF.

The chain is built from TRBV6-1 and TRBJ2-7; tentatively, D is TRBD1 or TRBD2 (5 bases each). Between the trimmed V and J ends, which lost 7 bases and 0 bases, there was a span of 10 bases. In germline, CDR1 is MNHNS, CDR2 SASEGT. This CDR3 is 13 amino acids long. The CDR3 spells CASTGTPSYEQYF. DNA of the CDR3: TGTGCCAGCACCGGGACCCCCTCCTACGAGCAGTACTTC.

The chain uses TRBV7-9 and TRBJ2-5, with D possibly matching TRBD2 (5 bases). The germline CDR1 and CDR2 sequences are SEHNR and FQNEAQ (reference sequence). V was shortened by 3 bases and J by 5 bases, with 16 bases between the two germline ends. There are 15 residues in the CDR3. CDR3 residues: CASSFPMGRGETQYF. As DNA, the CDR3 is TGTGCCAGCAGCTTCCCTATGGGGAGAGGGGAGACCCAGTACTTC.

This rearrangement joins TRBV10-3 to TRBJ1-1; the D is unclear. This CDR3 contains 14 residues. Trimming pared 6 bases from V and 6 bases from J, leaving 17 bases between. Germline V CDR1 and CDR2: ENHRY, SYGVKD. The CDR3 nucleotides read TGTGCCATCAGGTCCGCGGGGTCCGCCCCTGAAGCTTTCTTT. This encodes CAIRSAGSAPEAFF.

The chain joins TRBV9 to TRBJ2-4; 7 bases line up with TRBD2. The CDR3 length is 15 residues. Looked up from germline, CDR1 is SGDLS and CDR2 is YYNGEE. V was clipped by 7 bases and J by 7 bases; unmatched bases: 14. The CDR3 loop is CASDEGRENQNIQYF. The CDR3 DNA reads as TGTGCCAGCGACGAGGGGAGGGAGAATCAGAACATTCAGTACTTC. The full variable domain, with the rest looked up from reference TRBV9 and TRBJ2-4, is DSGVTQTPKHLITATGQRVTLRCSPRSGDLSVYWYQQSLDQGLQFLIQYYNGEERAKGNILERFSAQQFPDLHSELNLSSLELGDSALYFCASDEGRENQNIQYFGAGTRLSVL.

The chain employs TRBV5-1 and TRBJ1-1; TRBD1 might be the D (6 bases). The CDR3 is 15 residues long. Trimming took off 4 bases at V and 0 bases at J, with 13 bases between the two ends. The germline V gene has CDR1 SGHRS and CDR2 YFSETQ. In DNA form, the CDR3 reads TGCGCCAGCAGCATTACAGGACAGATGAACACTGAAGCTTTCTTT. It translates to CASSITGQMNTEAFF. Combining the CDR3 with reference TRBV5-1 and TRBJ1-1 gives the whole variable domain KAGVTQTPRYLIKTRGQQVTLSCSPISGHRSVSWYQQTPGQGLQFLFEYFSETQRNKGNFPGRFSGRQFSNSRSEMNVSTLELGDSALYLCASSITGQMNTEAFFGQGTRLTVV.

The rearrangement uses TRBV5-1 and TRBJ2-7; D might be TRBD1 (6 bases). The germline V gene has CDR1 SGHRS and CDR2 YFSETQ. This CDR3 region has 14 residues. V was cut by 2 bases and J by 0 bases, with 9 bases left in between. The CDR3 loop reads CASSLGTSSYEQYF. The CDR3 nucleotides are TGCGCCAGCAGCTTAGGGACATCCTCCTACGAGCAGTACTTC.

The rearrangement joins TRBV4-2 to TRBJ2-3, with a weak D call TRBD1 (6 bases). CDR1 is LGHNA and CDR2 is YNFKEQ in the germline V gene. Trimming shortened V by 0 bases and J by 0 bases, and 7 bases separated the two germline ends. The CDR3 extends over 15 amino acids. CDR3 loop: CASSQEDSSTDTQYF. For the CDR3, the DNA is TGTGCCAGCAGCCAAGAGGACAGCAGCACAGATACGCAGTATTTT.

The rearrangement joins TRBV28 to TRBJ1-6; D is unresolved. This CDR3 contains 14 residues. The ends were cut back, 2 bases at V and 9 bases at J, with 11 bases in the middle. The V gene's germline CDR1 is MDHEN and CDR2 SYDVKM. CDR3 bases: TGTGCCAGCAGTTTACCCGGGCCCCTTTCACCCCTCCACTTT. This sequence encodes CASSLPGPLSPLHF.

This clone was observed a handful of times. CDR3 amino acids: CASRGQLKGSTEAFF. The DNA of the CDR3 is TGTGCCAGTAGAGGACAGTTAAAGGGGTCGACTGAAGCTTTCTTT. The chain joins TRBV19 to TRBJ1-1, with a tentative D call TRBD1 (6 bases). Germline V gene lookup returns CDR1 LNHDA and CDR2 SQIVND (reference sequence). The length of the CDR3 is 15 residues. Between the trimmed V and J ends, which lost 6 bases and 5 bases, there was a span of 19 bases.

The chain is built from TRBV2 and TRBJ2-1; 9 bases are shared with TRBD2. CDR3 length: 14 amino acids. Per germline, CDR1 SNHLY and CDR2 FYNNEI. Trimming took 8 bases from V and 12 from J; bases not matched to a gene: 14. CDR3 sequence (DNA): TGTGCCAGCGGAGGGGGACTAGCCACGGGCTGGCAGTTCTTC. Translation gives CASGGGLATGWQFF.

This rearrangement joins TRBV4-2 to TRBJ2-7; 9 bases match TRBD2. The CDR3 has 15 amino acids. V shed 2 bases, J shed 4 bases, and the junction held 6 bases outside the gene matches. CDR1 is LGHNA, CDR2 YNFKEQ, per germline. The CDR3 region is CASSQPGLADYEQYF. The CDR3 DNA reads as TGTGCCAGCAGCCAACCGGGACTAGCAGATTACGAGCAGTACTTC.

DNA of the CDR3: TGTGCCAGCAGTCGATACAGGGAAATCGGAAACACCATATATTTT. Translated, it gives CASSRYREIGNTIYF. V usage is TRBV6-5 and J usage is TRBJ1-3; maybe TRBD1 (6 bases). This CDR3 has 15 residues. The V gene lost 5 bases and the J gene lost 4 bases, with 15 bases spanning the gap. Germline V gene lookup returns CDR1 MNHEY and CDR2 SVGAGI.

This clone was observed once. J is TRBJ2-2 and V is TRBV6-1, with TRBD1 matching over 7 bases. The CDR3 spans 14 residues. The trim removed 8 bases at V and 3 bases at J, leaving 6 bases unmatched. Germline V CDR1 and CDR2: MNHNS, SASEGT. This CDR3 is CASQLGGDTGELFF. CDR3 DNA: TGTGCCAGCCAGTTAGGGGGCGACACCGGGGAGCTGTTTTTT.

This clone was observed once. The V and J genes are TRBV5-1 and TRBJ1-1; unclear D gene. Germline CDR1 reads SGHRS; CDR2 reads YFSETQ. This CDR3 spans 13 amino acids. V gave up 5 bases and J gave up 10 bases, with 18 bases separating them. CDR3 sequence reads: CASRSGVAGAAFF. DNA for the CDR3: TGCGCCAGCAGATCCGGCGTAGCGGGAGCAGCTTTCTTT.

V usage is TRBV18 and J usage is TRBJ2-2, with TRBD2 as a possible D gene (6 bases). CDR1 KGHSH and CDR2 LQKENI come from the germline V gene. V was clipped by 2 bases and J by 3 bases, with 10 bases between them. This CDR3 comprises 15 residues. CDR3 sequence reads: CASSPSAGYTGELFF. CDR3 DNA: TGTGCCAGCTCACCAAGTGCGGGATACACCGGGGAGCTGTTTTTT.

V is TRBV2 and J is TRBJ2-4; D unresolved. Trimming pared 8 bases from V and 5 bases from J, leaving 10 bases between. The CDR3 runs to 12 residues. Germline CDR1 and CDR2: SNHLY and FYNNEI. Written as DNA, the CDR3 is TGTGCCAGCCTAACAGCAGAAAACATTCAGTACTTC. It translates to CASLTAENIQYF. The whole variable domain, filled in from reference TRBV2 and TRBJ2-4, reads EPEVTQTPSHQVTQMGQEVILRCVPISNHLYFYWYRQILGQKVEFLVSFYNNEISEKSEIFDDQFSVERPDGSNFTLKIRSTKLEDSAMYFCASLTAENIQYFGAGTRLSVL.